This T cell receptor (beta chain) is drawn from a study of blood T cells in healthy people across ages. The authors ran a second PCR of about 6 to 12 cycles using a sample-barcoded 5' primer and a J-beta primer mix. Each TCR beta cDNA got a 12-nucleotide random molecular identifier. Via MiXCR, TCRdb re-called the 5' RACE reads, giving one row per CDR3 protein. The table records more than 700,000 distinct CDR3 sequences, around half of them present only once. CDR3 length equals 16 residues. The germline V gene encodes CDR1 SGHTA and CDR2 FQGNSA. Trimming shortened V by 4 bases and J by 2 bases, and 15 bases separated the two germline ends. A note on this clonotype: The antigen is not known.

General study points: Reliance upon unsorted PBMCs precluded definitive naive versus antigen-experienced comparison.

J is TRBJ2-1 and V is TRBV7-2; tentative D call: TRBD2 (6 bases). Sequencing used blood. This TCR was sampled from a man of 80 years or more in good health. CDR3 DNA sequence: TGTGCCAGCAGCTCCTCCGGGACTGGCCCCTACAATGAGCAGTTCTTC. It encodes CASSSSGTGPYNEQFF.